The sample holds a few counts of the clone carrying this T cell receptor delta chain. Its antigen is currently unknown. The protein in TCRdb stems from a much larger clone and differs at residue 4 from this DNA's translation, likely a read error; here the protein is translated from the DNA. The V gene lost 8 bases and the J gene lost 1 base, with 29 bases spanning the gap. From germline, CDR1 is TSWWSYY and CDR2 QGS. CDR3 length: 19 amino acids. This entry belongs to a study of γδ T cells in repeated Plasmodium falciparum infection. General study findings and limits: Compared with Australian children, Malian Vdelta2-negative repertoires seemed more clonal, less diverse, less shared. Vgamma9/Vdelta2+ T cells showed a stable polyclonal repertoire with shared TCRgamma sequences.

Gammadelta T cells were flow-sorted from PBMC into Vgamma9/Vdelta2+ and Vdelta2-negative populations for bulk analysis. Both TRG and TRD chains were sequenced from each sorted sample. TCRdb reanalysed the multiplex PCR reads via CATT. The sample holds roughly 93,000 delta-chain clones, roughly 1.4% seen once. The chain uses TRDV1 and TRDJ1; TRDD3 might be the D (6 bases). Here the J gene came from matching the DNA to germline, since TCRdb omits it. The sample comprised gamma-delta T cells from blood. The receptor's source is a pool of human donors (malaria-infected and uninfected, not separated). The CDR3 here is CALMLFPLAGGATTDKLIF. The CDR3 DNA is TGTGCTCTTATGCTCTTCCCCCTCGCGGGGGGAGCGACCACCGATAAACTCATCTTT.